This T cell receptor beta chain was obtained from a study of shared clonotypes between healthy human individuals. Overall study: The composition of the donors was a couple of women and a few men aged 18 to 49.

Study-wide results and caveats: In contrast to clonotypes shared by all four donors, non-shared clonotypes had lower generation probabilities. Some naive CD4 clonotypes, 5% to 5.5%, turned up in common across several donors.

Genomic DNA belonging to each subset was distributed in equal measure over several immunoSEQ plates. Generated by immunoSEQ multiplex PCR, the TCRdb table keeps only in-frame clones and is missing some. The table has 1.5 million to 2.5 million clones, about 95% seen once. Naive-designated CD8 cells lacked CD45RO, were positively enriched for CCR7, and omitted terminally differentiated effector memory CD45RA+ cells. This clone was observed a single time. What it binds is unknown. Deletions cut 3 bases from V and 0 bases from J, with 9 bases between. The CDR3 contains 15 residues. From germline, CDR1 is SGHTA and CDR2 FQGNSA.

The sequencing sample was made of naive CD8+ T cells sorted from blood. This chain links TRBV7-2 with TRBJ2-1, with TRBD2 as a possible D gene (5 bases). This receptor was identified in a man aged 18 to 29 in good health. CDR3: CASSFTGSSYNEQFF. The CDR3, as DNA: TGTGCCAGCAGCTTTACTGGGAGCTCCTACAATGAGCAGTTCTTC.